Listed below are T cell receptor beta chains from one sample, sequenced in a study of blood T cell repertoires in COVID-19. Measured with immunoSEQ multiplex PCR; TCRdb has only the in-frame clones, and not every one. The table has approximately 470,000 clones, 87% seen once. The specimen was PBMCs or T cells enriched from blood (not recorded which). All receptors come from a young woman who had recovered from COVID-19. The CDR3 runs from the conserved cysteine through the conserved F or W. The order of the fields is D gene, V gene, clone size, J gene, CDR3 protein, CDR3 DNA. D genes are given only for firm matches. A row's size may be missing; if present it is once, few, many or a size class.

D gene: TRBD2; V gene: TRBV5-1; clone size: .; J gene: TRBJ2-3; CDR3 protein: CASSSLAGGLSTDTQYF; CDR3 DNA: TGCGCCAGCAGCTCACTAGCGGGGGGGCTTAGCACAGATACGCAGTATTTT
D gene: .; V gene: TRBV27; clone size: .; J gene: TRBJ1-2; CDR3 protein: CASSLRPPGAYGYTF; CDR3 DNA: TGTGCCAGCAGTTTACGCCCCCCAGGGGCATATGGCTACACCTTC
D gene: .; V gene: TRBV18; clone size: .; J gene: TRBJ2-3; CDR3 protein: CASSLSTDTQYF; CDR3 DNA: TGTGCCAGCTCGCTATCCACAGATACGCAGTATTTT
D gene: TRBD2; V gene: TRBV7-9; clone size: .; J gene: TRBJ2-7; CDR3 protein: CASSLLGAGGFNEQYF; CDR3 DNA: TGTGCCAGCAGCCTCCTCGGGGCGGGGGGGTTCAACGAGCAGTACTTC
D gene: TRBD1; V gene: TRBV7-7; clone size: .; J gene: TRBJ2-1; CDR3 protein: CASSTTRDRGSGNEQFF; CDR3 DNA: TGTGCCAGCAGCACCACCCGGGACAGGGGTTCAGGGAATGAGCAGTTCTTC
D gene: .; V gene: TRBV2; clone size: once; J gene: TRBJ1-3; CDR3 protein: CASSESFSGNTIYF; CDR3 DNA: TGTGCCAGCAGTGAGAGTTTCTCTGGAAACACCATATATTTT
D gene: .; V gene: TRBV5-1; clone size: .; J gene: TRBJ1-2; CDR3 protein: CASSLTAGGGYTF; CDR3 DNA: TGCGCCAGCAGCTTGACCGCGGGAGGTGGCTACACCTTC
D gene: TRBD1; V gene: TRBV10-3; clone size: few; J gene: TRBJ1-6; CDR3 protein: CAISESRQGGLSYNSPLHF; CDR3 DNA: TGTGCCATCAGTGAGTCCCGACAGGGTGGATTGTCCTATAATTCACCCCTCCACTTT
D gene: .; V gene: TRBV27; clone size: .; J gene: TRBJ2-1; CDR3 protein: CASTTRGASSYNEQFF; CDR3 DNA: TGTGCCAGCACCACCCGCGGGGCAAGCTCCTACAATGAGCAGTTCTTC
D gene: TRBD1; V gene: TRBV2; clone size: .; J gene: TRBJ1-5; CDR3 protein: CASSDQGAPSNQPQHF; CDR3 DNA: TGTGCCAGCAGTGACCAGGGGGCTCCAAGCAATCAGCCCCAGCATTTT
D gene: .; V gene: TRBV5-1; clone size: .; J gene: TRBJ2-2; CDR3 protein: CASSLGGQNTGELFF; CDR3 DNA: TGCGCCAGCAGCTTAGGGGGACAGAACACCGGGGAGCTGTTTTTT
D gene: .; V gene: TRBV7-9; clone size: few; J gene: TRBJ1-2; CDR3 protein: CASSFNPGRGNYGYTF; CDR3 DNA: TGTGCCAGCAGCTTTAACCCAGGGAGGGGTAACTATGGCTACACCTTC
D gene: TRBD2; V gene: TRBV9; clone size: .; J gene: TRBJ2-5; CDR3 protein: CASSVEGSGGGETQYF; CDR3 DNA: TGTGCCAGCAGCGTAGAGGGTAGCGGGGGCGGAGAGACCCAGTACTTC
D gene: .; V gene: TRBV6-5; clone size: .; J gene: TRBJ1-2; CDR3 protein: CASTSPEVSHGYTF; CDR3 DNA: TGTGCCAGCACCTCACCGGAGGTTTCCCATGGCTACACCTTC
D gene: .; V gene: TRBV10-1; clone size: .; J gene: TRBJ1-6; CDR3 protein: CASSDQSVTLHF; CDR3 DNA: TGCGCCAGCAGCGACCAGAGCGTCACCCTCCACTTT
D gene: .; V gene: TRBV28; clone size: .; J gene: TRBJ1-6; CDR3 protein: CASRSSQGRNSPLHF; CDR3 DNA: TGTGCCAGCAGGTCCTCACAGGGTCGGAATTCACCCCTCCACTTT
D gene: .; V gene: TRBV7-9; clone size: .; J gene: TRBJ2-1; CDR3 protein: CASSLAGGAHNEQFF; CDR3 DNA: TGTGCCAGCAGCTTAGCGGGGGGGGCTCACAATGAGCAGTTCTTC
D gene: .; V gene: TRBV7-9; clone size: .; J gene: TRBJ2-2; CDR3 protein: CASSPTANTGELFF; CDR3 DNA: TGTGCCAGCAGCCCGACAGCGAACACCGGGGAGCTGTTTTTT
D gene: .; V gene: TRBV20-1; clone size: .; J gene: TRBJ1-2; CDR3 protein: CSASTYRQGRGDGYTF; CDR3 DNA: TGCAGTGCTAGTACTTACAGGCAGGGACGGGGGGATGGCTACACCTTC
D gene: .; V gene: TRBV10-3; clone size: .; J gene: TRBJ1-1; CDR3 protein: CAISDLSRAEAFF; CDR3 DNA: TGTGCCATCAGTGATTTGAGTCGGGCTGAAGCTTTCTTT
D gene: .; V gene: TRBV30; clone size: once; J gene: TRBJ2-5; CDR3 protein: CAWSVRGLETQYF; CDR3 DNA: TGTGCCTGGAGCGTAAGGGGCTTAGAGACCCAGTACTTC
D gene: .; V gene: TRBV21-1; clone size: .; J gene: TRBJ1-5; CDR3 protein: CASSLPLQGGGSQPQHF; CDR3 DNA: TGTGCCAGCAGCCTACCTCTTCAGGGGGGCGGAAGCCAGCCCCAGCATTTT
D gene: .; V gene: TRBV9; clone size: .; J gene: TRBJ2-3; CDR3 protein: CASSVVAGDTQYF; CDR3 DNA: TGTGCCAGCAGCGTAGTCGCGGGAGATACGCAGTATTTT
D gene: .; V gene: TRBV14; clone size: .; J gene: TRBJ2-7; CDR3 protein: CASIIRQYF; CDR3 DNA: TGTGCCAGCATAATTCGGCAGTACTTC
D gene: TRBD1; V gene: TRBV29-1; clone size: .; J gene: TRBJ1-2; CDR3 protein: CSATTGAGDGYTF; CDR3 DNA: TGCAGCGCTACGACAGGGGCGGGCGACGGCTACACCTTC
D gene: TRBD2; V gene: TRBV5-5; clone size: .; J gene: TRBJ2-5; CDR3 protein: CASSTFLAGGPGTQYF; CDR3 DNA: TGTGCCAGCAGCACGTTCCTAGCGGGGGGGCCGGGGACCCAGTACTTC
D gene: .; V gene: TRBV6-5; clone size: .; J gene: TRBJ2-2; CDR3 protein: CASSNRWELFF; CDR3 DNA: TGTGCCAGCAGTAATCGGTGGGAGCTGTTTTTT
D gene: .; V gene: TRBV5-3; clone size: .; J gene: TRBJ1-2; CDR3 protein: CARSSGRGYGYTF; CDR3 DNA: TGTGCCAGAAGCTCGGGGAGAGGCTATGGCTACACCTTC
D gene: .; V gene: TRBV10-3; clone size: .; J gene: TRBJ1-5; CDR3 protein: CAISRNSNQPQHF; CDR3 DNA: TGTGCCATCAGTCGTAATAGCAATCAGCCCCAGCATTTT
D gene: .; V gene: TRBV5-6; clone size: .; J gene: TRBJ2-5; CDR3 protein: CASSQNQGGLKTQYF; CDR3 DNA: TGTGCCAGCAGCCAAAATCAGGGGGGCCTGAAGACCCAGTACTTC
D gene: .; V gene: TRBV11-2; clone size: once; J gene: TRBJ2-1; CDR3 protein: CASSPSAYNEQFF; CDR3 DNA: TGTGCCAGCAGCCCTAGCGCCTACAATGAGCAGTTCTTC
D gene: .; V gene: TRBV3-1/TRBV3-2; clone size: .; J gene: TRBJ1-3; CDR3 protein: CASSPSTGLGNTIYF; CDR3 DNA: TGTGCCAGCAGCCCTTCGACAGGTTTGGGAAACACCATATATTTT
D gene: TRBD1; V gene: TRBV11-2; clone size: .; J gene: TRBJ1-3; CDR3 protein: CASSHGTVYSGNTIYF; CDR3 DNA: TGTGCCAGCAGCCACGGGACAGTCTACTCTGGAAACACCATATATTTT
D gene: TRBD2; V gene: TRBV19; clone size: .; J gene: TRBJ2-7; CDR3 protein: CASSIGGGYEQYF; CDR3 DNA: TGTGCCAGTAGTATCGGGGGGGGCTACGAGCAGTACTTC
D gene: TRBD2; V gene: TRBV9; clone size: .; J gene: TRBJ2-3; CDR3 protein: CASSSRTSGGATDTQYF; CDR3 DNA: TGTGCCAGCAGCTCTCGGACTAGCGGGGGGGCAACAGATACGCAGTATTTT
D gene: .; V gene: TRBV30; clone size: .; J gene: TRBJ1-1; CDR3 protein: CAWSLKNRSGRTFF; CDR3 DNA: TGTGCCTGGAGTCTTAAAAACAGGTCTGGACGGACTTTCTTT
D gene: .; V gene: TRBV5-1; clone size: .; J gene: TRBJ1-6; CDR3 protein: CASSLGGGDLSPLHF; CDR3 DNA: TGCGCCAGCAGCTTGGGAGGAGGGGATCTCTCACCCCTCCACTTT
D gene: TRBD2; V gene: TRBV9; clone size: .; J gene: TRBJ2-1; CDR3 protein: CASSVGPRIAGYNEQFF; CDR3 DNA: TGTGCCAGCAGCGTTGGGCCCCGTATAGCGGGGTACAATGAGCAGTTCTTC
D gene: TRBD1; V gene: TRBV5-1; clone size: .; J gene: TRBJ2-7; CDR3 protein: CASSPGTVPSYEQYF; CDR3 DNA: TGCGCCAGCAGCCCCGGGACAGTTCCCTCCTACGAGCAGTACTTC
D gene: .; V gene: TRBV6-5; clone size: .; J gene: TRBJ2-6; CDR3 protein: CASSYSVLANVLTF; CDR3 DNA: TGTGCCAGCAGTTACTCCGTACTGGCCAACGTCCTGACTTTC
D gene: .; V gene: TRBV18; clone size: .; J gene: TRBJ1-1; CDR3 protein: CASSPQGNTEAFF; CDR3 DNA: TGTGCCAGCTCACCCCAGGGAAACACTGAAGCTTTCTTT
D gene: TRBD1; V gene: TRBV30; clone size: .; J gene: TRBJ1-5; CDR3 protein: CAWSVLEGRGDQPQHF; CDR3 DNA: TGTGCCTGGAGTGTACTTGAGGGCAGGGGGGATCAGCCCCAGCATTTT
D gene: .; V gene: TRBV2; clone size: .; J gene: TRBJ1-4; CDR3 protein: CASRILGVSTNEKLFF; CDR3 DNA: TGTGCCAGCAGGATTCTGGGCGTATCAACTAATGAAAAACTGTTTTTT
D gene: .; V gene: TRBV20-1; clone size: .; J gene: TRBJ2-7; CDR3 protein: CSAGWTEQYF; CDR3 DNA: TGCAGTGCTGGATGGACAGAGCAGTACTTC
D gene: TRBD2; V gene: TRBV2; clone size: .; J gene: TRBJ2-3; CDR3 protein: CASSGWSPTSGGTDTQYF; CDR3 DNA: TGTGCCAGCAGTGGCTGGTCCCCGACTAGCGGGGGGACAGATACGCAGTATTTT
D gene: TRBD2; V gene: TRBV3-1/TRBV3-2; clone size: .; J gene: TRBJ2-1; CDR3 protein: CASSQSLTSGALDNEQFF; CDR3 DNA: TGTGCCAGCAGCCAATCCCTTACTAGCGGGGCCTTAGACAATGAGCAGTTCTTC
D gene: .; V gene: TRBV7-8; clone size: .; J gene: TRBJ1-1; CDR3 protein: CASSLGRGRTEAFF; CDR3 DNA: TGTGCCAGCAGCTTAGGCAGGGGACGAACTGAAGCTTTCTTT
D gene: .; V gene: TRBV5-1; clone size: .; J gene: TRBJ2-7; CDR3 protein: CASSRASGQPYEQYF; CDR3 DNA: TGCGCCAGCAGCCGGGCGTCTGGACAGCCCTACGAGCAGTACTTC
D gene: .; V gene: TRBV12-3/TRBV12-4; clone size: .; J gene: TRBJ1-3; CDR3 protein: CASSLGRNTIYF; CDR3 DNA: TGTGCCAGCAGTTTAGGGCGAAACACCATATATTTT
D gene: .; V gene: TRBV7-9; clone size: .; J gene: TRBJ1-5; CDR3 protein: CAPYPGGGSNQPQHF; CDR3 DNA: TGTGCCCCTTACCCCGGGGGAGGTAGCAATCAGCCCCAGCATTTT
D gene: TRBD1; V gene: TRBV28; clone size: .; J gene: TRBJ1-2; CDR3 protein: CATQGDYGYTF; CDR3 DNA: TGTGCCACCCAGGGGGACTATGGCTACACCTTC
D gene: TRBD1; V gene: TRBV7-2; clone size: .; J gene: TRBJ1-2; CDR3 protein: CASSPQPDRGPADF; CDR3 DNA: TGTGCCAGCAGCCCCCAACCGGACAGGGGGCCAGCAGACTTC
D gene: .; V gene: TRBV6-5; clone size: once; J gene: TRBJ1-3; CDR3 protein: CASSPGSSGNTIYF; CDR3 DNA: TGTGCCAGCAGTCCCGGGAGCTCTGGAAACACCATATATTTT